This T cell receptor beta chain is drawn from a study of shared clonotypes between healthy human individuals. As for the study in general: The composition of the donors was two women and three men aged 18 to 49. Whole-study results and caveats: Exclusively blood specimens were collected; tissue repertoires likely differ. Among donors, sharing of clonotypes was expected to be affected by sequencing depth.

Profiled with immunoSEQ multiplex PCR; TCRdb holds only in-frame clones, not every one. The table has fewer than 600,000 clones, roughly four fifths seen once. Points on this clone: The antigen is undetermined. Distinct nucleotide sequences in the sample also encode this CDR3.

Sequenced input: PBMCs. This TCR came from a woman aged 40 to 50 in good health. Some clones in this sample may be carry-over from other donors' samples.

In DNA, the CDR3 is TGCGCCAGCAGCTTAGAGGGTACCAATGAGCAGTTCTTC. The encoded protein is CASSLEGTNEQFF. This chain uses TRBV5-1 with TRBJ2-1; tentatively, D is TRBD2 (5 bases). Germline CDR1 is SGHRS and CDR2 is YFSETQ. Trimming stripped 2 bases from V and 6 bases from J, with 9 bases between. This CDR3 comprises 13 residues.